Listed below are T cell receptor beta chains from one sample, sequenced in a study of cytomegalovirus exposure and HLA in healthy donors. The protocol was immunoSEQ multiplex PCR, while the TCRdb copy is restricted to in-frame clones and leaves out a portion. This table holds about 210,000 clones, 75% to 90% found once. The sequencing sample was made of PBMCs. These receptors were taken from a boy aged 2 to 10 in good health and CMV-seronegative. CDR3s leave out the opening cysteine and the closing phenylalanine or tryptophan.

v_gene: TRBV13
j_gene: TRBJ2-3
CDR3aa: ASSLRLADTQY

v_gene: TRBV28
j_gene: TRBJ2-7
CDR3aa: ASSKGGFPYEQY

v_gene: TRBV7-9
j_gene: TRBJ1-1
CDR3aa: ASSSRPGNTEAF

v_gene: TRBV15
j_gene: TRBJ2-2
CDR3aa: ATSRDVLAGAGGELF

v_gene: TRBV28
j_gene: TRBJ1-2
CDR3aa: ASSFPTTGTANYGYT

v_gene: TRBV27
j_gene: TRBJ2-2
CDR3aa: ASSSTPGGTGELF

v_gene: TRBV6-5
j_gene: TRBJ2-7
CDR3aa: ASSYSRRGEQY

v_gene: TRBV6-1
j_gene: TRBJ2-7
CDR3aa: ASRIRDTSNYEQY

v_gene: TRBV2
j_gene: TRBJ1-4
CDR3aa: ASRGDNLF

v_gene: TRBV18
j_gene: TRBJ1-2
CDR3aa: ASSPSSQNRDGYT

v_gene: TRBV30
j_gene: TRBJ1-1
CDR3aa: AWSRQVNTEAF

v_gene: TRBV30
j_gene: TRBJ2-7
CDR3aa: AWGQSYEQY

v_gene: TRBV6-4
j_gene: TRBJ2-2
CDR3aa: ASSDTPDTGELF

v_gene: TRBV5-1
j_gene: TRBJ1-2
CDR3aa: ASSLVRGYGYT

v_gene: TRBV7-9
j_gene: TRBJ1-4
CDR3aa: ASSLVLSGINNEKLF

v_gene: TRBV19
j_gene: TRBJ2-5
CDR3aa: ASSMIVGAEGTQY

v_gene: TRBV7-9
j_gene: TRBJ1-2
CDR3aa: ASSLDQGTSGYT

v_gene: TRBV5-1
j_gene: TRBJ2-1
CDR3aa: ASSPERDPYNEQF

v_gene: TRBV5-1
j_gene: TRBJ2-5
CDR3aa: ASSLVLREVTQY

v_gene: TRBV6-1
j_gene: TRBJ1-1
CDR3aa: ASSEPGLNTEAF

v_gene: TRBV5-6
j_gene: TRBJ2-7
CDR3aa: ASSSDRESYEQY

v_gene: TRBV11-3
j_gene: TRBJ2-3
CDR3aa: ASSPGQGSDTQY

v_gene: TRBV7-3
j_gene: TRBJ1-1
CDR3aa: ASSPTGSGTEAF

v_gene: TRBV5-1
j_gene: TRBJ1-1
CDR3aa: ASSLRGSSGMSAF

v_gene: TRBV19
j_gene: TRBJ1-2
CDR3aa: ASSPWTGRKPGYT

v_gene: TRBV20-1
j_gene: TRBJ1-2
CDR3aa: SAPPGSYT

v_gene: TRBV7-3
j_gene: TRBJ2-7
CDR3aa: ASSLIGTQRTYEQY

v_gene: TRBV5-4
j_gene: TRBJ1-3
CDR3aa: ASSLDLEGNTIY

v_gene: TRBV28
j_gene: TRBJ2-7
CDR3aa: ASSVAGFPYEQY

v_gene: TRBV9
j_gene: TRBJ2-5
CDR3aa: ASSVGVRGTSGETQY

v_gene: TRBV27
j_gene: TRBJ1-2
CDR3aa: ASSLRWGAGEYGYT

v_gene: TRBV4-1
j_gene: TRBJ2-7
CDR3aa: ASSQELAGLTSVYEQY

v_gene: TRBV6-6
j_gene: TRBJ1-2
CDR3aa: ASSYSRTGLTGGYT